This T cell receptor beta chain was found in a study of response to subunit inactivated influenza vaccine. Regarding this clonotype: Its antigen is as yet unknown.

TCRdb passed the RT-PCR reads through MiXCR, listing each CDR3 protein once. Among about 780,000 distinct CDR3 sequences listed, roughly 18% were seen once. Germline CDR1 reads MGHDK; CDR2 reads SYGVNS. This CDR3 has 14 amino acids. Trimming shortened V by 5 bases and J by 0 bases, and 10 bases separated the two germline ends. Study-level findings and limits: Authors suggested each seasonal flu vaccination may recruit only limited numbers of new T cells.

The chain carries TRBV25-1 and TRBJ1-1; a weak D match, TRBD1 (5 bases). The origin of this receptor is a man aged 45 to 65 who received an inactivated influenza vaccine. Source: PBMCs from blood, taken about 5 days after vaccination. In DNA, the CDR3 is TGTGCCAGCAGTTTTGCAGGGCTGAACACTGAAGCTTTCTTT. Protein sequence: CASSFAGLNTEAFF.